This T cell receptor (beta chain) was profiled in a study of control samples from healthy donors and cancer patients. Data came from immunoSEQ multiplex PCR; TCRdb stores just in-frame clones and leaves some out. In the table there are roughly 120,000 clones, around 92% of which are singletons. This TCR was recovered from a man between 45 and 60 years old in good health. Sequenced: blood.

The CDR3 DNA sequence: TGTGCCAGCAGTGAAGGGGGGGGCCTCATCGAGAACACCATATATTTT. As protein: CASSEGGGLIENTIYF. The genes are TRBV6-1 and TRBJ1-3, with a tentative D call TRBD1 (6 bases). The ends were cut back, 1 base at V and 7 bases at J, with 17 bases in the middle. The CDR3 runs to 16 residues. Germline loops: CDR1 MNHNS, CDR2 SASEGT.